Reported below is one TCR beta chain. Its antigen is still unknown. This sample was taken from a study of cytomegalovirus exposure and HLA in healthy donors. Overall study: Assignment to the Caucasian-associated ancestry cluster applied to about 80% of the approximately 400 genotyped donors.

Germline V gene data show CDR1 as SGHRS and CDR2 as YFSETQ. Trimming at V came to 3 bases and at J to 7 bases, leaving 8 bases not matched to a gene. This CDR3 has 15 residues. Findings of the study overall: Reports described diagnosis of cytomegalovirus status by the classifier as highly specific and sensitive. HLA restriction was apparent for most CMV-associated TCR beta chains in a later analysis.

All donors participated as healthy donors of bone marrow. PCR involved 60 Vbeta and 13 Jbeta primers. The repertoire was sequenced with immunoSEQ multiplex PCR; TCRdb's copy has only in-frame clones and lacks some. In the table there are 150,000 to 200,000 clones, around 76% of which are singletons. The clonotype was recovered from a woman aged 40 to 50 in good health and CMV-seronegative. Sequencing used PBMCs. V is TRBV5-1 and J is TRBJ2-1; the match to TRBD2 covers 9 bases. The CDR3 loop reads CASSSSGMAANEQFF. CDR3 nucleotides: TGCGCCAGCAGCTCTAGCGGGATGGCAGCAAATGAGCAGTTCTTC.